Below, 9 T cell receptor beta chains from the same sample are listed, as sequenced in a study of T-cell memory formation after mild COVID-19. MiXCR, applied by TCRdb to the 5' RACE reads, yields one record per CDR3 protein. The data show some 100,000 distinct CDR3 sequences, more than 9.5% seen once. The sequenced material came from PBMCs or a T cell subset sorted from them (not recorded which). These receptors came from a man between 18 and 35 years old who had mild COVID-19 (a few samples of this study predate the infection). Cell type and time point are not known.

The CDR3, as DNA: TGTGCCAGCAGGCCCCTCGTAACCTTTAGCACAGATACGCAGTATTTT. Amino acids: CASRPLVTFSTDTQYF. V gene TRBV2 combines with J gene TRBJ2-3, with D uncertain. The CDR3 loop spans 16 amino acids. Germline V CDR1 and CDR2: SNHLY, FYNNEI. V was clipped by 6 bases and J by 0 bases, with 16 bases between them. Variable domain in full (rest from reference TRBV2 and TRBJ2-3): EPEVTQTPSHQVTQMGQEVILRCVPISNHLYFYWYRQILGQKVEFLVSFYNNEISEKSEIFDDQFSVERPDGSNFTLKIRSTKLEDSAMYFCASRPLVTFSTDTQYFGPGTRLTVL.

The CDR3 DNA reads as TGTGCCAGCAGCTTAGCGGGGACTAGGTCCTACGAGCAGTACTTC. As protein: CASSLAGTRSYEQYF. The chain links TRBV7-2 to TRBJ2-7; 8 nucleotides agree with TRBD2. The CDR3 has 15 residues. With V trimmed by 0 bases and J by 1 base, 2 bases remained unmatched. Germline CDR1 SGHTA, CDR2 FQGNSA.

This clonotype was seen repeatedly, ten times or more. The chain couples TRBV6-2 or TRBV6-3 to TRBJ2-1; the D is unclear. Germline assignment: CDR1 MNHEY and CDR2 SVGEGT. Trimming left V 6 bases short and J 4 bases short, with 13 bases between. The CDR3 length is 14 residues. For the CDR3, the DNA is TGTGCCAGCAGGGAAGGTCCTTCTTACAATGAGCAGTTCTTC. Translation gives CASREGPSYNEQFF.

This clonotype was detected a few times. The chain recombines TRBV9 with TRBJ2-5; D perhaps matches TRBD2 (7 bases). Germline V lookup: CDR1 SGDLS, CDR2 YYNGEE. This CDR3 region has 14 residues. V dropped 2 bases and J dropped 5 bases, with 13 bases sitting between them. This chain's CDR3 is CASSVGGAWETQYF. In DNA form, the CDR3 reads TGTGCCAGCAGCGTTGGGGGGGCGTGGGAGACCCAGTACTTC.

This clonotype was counted a few times. The CDR3 DNA follows: TGTGCCAGTAGTATAGGGGCCTACAATGAGCAGTTCTTC. Translation gives CASSIGAYNEQFF. The rearrangement links TRBV19 to TRBJ2-1; D uncertain. CDR3 length equals 13 residues. The germline CDR1 and CDR2 sequences are LNHDA and SQIVND (reference sequence). V lost 1 base and J 2 bases, leaving 3 bases between the germline ends.

This clonotype was recorded a few times. The conserved closing phenylalanine or tryptophan is absent in this CDR3, likely reflecting a read error. The CDR3 nucleotides are TGTGCCAGCAGCCAAGATCCCGGTCCGGAGGAGCCCCTCCACCTT. Amino acids: CASSQDPGPEEPLHL. This rearrangement joins TRBV4-2 to TRBJ1-6; D is undetermined. The germline V and J ends were trimmed by 0 bases and 13 bases, with 16 bases remaining between them. CDR3 size: 15 residues. Germline V lookup: CDR1 LGHNA, CDR2 YNFKEQ.

A few counts support this clonotype. The genes are TRBV7-9 and TRBJ2-1; tentative D call: TRBD1 (5 bases). The CDR3 consists of 13 residues. The germline V gene encodes CDR1 SEHNR and CDR2 FQNEAQ (reference sequence). V was pared by 3 bases and J by 10 bases, with 13 bases between. The CDR3 here is CASSFPGSWEQFF. The CDR3, as DNA: TGTGCCAGCAGCTTTCCAGGGTCTTGGGAGCAGTTCTTC. Complete variable domain (other parts from reference TRBV7-9 and TRBJ2-1): DTGVSQNPRHKITKRGQNVTFRCDPISEHNRLYWYRQTLGQGPEFLTYFQNEAQLEKSRLLSDRFSAERPKGSFSTLEIQRTEQGDSAMYLCASSFPGSWEQFFGPGTRLTVL.

This clonotype was observed at least ten times. This rearrangement joins TRBV5-1 to TRBJ2-1, with 9 nucleotides matching TRBD2. The CDR3 extends over 19 amino acids. Germline CDR1 reads SGHRS; CDR2 reads YFSETQ. V was clipped by 6 bases and J by 2 bases; unmatched bases: 18. CDR3 in DNA: TGCGCCAGCACCCCTCCGGGGCGGGGGGGCGTGTTCGCCTACAATGAGCAGTTCTTC. Translating it yields CASTPPGRGGVFAYNEQFF.

This clonotype has more than one count but fewer than ten. The rearrangement links TRBV27 to TRBJ1-5; weak D call: TRBD1 (5 bases). Per the germline V gene, CDR1 is MNHEY and CDR2 is SMNVEV (reference sequence). The CDR3 consists of 14 residues. With 5 bases removed from V and 9 bases from J, the gap between germline ends came to 17 bases. The CDR3 DNA sequence: TGTGCCAGCAGTCACGGGACCCAGACTCTGCCCCAGCATTTT. Protein: CASSHGTQTLPQHF.